One and the same sample provided the 2 T cell receptor beta chains below, sequenced in a study of memory CD4+ T cells and cytomegalovirus serostatus. Profiled with immunoSEQ multiplex PCR; TCRdb holds only in-frame clones, not every one. The sample shows about 75,000 clones, approximately 78% of them seen only once. The sort gate was single viable CD3+CD4+CD8-CD45RO+ cells for memory CD4+ T cells. Sequenced: memory CD4+ T cells from blood. These TCRs come from an adult in good health and CMV-seropositive.

CDR3 coding DNA: TGTGCCAGCAGAGGGGGGGCACAAGAGACCCAGTACTTC. Translating gives CASRGGAQETQYF. The chain is built from TRBV2 and TRBJ2-5, with D possibly TRBD2 on 7 matching bases. Trimming pared 6 bases from V and 2 bases from J, leaving 10 bases between. The CDR3 loop spans 13 amino acids. Germline values: CDR1 SNHLY, CDR2 FYNNEI.

The gene calls are TRBV6-6 and TRBJ2-1; 14 positions match TRBD2. Germline CDR1 and CDR2: MNHNY and SVGAGI (reference sequence). J was trimmed by 6 bases and V by 9 bases; bases with no gene match: 7. The CDR3 covers 15 residues. This chain's CDR3 is CASTGTSGSGNEQFF. Written as DNA, the CDR3 is TGTGCCAGTACAGGGACTAGCGGGAGTGGCAATGAGCAGTTCTTC.